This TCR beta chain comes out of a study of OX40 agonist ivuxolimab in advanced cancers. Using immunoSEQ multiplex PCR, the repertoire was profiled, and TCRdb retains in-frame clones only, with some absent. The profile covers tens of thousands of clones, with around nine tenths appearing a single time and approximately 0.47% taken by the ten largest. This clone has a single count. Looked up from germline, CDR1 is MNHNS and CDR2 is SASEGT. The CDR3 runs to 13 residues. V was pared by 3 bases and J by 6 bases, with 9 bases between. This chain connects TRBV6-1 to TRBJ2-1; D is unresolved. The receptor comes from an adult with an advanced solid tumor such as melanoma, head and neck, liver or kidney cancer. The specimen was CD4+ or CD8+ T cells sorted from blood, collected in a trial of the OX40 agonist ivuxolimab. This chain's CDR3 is CASSDTLGNEQFF. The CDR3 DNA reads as TGTGCCAGCAGTGATACTCTTGGCAATGAGCAGTTCTTC.